A selection of T cell receptor beta chains follows, all from one sample in a study of human versus mouse CDR3 diversity and MHC coevolution. Using immunoSEQ multiplex PCR, the repertoire was profiled, and TCRdb retains in-frame clones only, with some absent. The sample lists just under 60,000 clones; roughly 93% were seen once. The sample was naive CD4+ T cells from blood. The receptors shown here come from a person in their sixties in good health. Each CDR3 is given with its conserved first and last residue. The D gene is left open where the match is weak. The size of a clone is reported for some rows only, either as once, few or many, or as a class for expanded clones.

15	TRBJ2-3	TRBD2	-	TRBV9	CASSVHPGTSDTQYF	TGTGCCAGCAGCGTTCATCCCGGGACTAGTGATACGCAGTATTTT
16	TRBJ2-7	TRBD2	-	TRBV19	CASSIGGLAGIYEQYF	TGTGCCAGTAGTATAGGGGGACTAGCGGGAATCTACGAGCAGTACTTC
14	TRBJ2-7	-	once	TRBV5-1	CASQGSGGSYEQYF	TGCGCCAGTCAGGGGTCCGGAGGATCCTACGAGCAGTACTTC
15	TRBJ1-3	-	few	TRBV7-9	CASRTGEARGNTIYF	TGTGCCAGCCGAACCGGGGAGGCGCGAGGAAACACCATATATTTT
15	TRBJ2-1	-	-	TRBV6-5	CASSPFSGLYNEQFF	TGTGCCAGCAGCCCCTTTTCGGGTCTCTACAATGAGCAGTTCTTC
13	TRBJ2-1	TRBD2	-	TRBV2	CASSDGTSYEQFF	TGTGCCAGCAGTGACGGGACTAGCTATGAGCAGTTCTTC
15	TRBJ2-1	TRBD2	-	TRBV2	CASSRLAGAYNEQFF	TGTGCCAGCAGTCGCCTAGCGGGAGCCTACAATGAGCAGTTCTTC
14	TRBJ1-1	-	-	TRBV7-8	CASKLEFMNTEAFF	TGTGCCAGCAAGCTGGAGTTCATGAACACTGAAGCTTTCTTT
16	TRBJ1-1	-	once	TRBV9	CASSKQGSLLVTEAFF	TGTGCCAGCAGCAAACAGGGATCCCTCCTTGTCACTGAAGCTTTCTTT
16	TRBJ2-1	TRBD1	-	TRBV5-4	CASSLAGRGLYNEQFF	TGTGCCAGCAGCTTGGCGGGCAGGGGGCTGTACAATGAGCAGTTCTTC
13	TRBJ2-4	-	-	TRBV14	CASSQALINIQYF	TGTGCCAGCAGCCAAGCACTGATAAACATTCAGTACTTC
17	TRBJ2-2	-	-	TRBV7-3	CASTLRPAGIGTGELFF	TGTGCCAGCACCCTCCGACCGGCAGGGATTGGCACCGGGGAGCTGTTTTTT
15	TRBJ2-7	-	-	TRBV7-2	CASSSDGKTTGEQYF	TGTGCCAGCAGCTCAGACGGGAAGACCACGGGCGAGCAGTACTTC
15	TRBJ1-2	-	-	TRBV7-9	CASSFPSTAHYGYTF	TGTGCCAGCAGCTTCCCTTCGACAGCTCACTATGGCTACACCTTC
14	TRBJ2-7	TRBD1	-	TRBV15	CATSRRTGSYEQYF	TGTGCCACCAGCAGAAGGACAGGTTCCTACGAGCAGTACTTC
15	TRBJ2-1	-	-	TRBV5-4	CASSLALTSSDEQFF	TGTGCCAGCAGCTTGGCTCTCACTAGCAGCGATGAGCAGTTCTTC
16	TRBJ1-5	TRBD1	-	TRBV7-2	CASSPRTGRRNQPQHF	TGTGCCAGCAGCCCCCGGACAGGGAGGCGCAATCAGCCCCAGCATTTT
14	TRBJ2-3	-	-	TRBV7-7	CASSLQAGADTQYF	TGTGCCAGCAGCTTACAGGCAGGCGCAGATACGCAGTATTTT
14	TRBJ1-3	TRBD1	-	TRBV6-1	CASTVGQAGNTIYF	TGTGCCAGCACGGTGGGACAGGCTGGAAACACCATATATTTT
14	TRBJ2-1	-	once	TRBV5-4	CASSEDRGITEQFF	TGTGCCAGCAGCGAGGACCGGGGGATCACTGAGCAGTTCTTC
11	TRBJ2-3	-	-	TRBV19	CAGRGGDTQYF	TGTGCCGGCCGAGGAGGAGATACGCAGTATTTT
16	TRBJ2-2	TRBD2	-	TRBV5-1	CASSVNSGRGAGELFF	TGCGCCAGCAGCGTCAATAGCGGGAGAGGTGCCGGGGAGCTGTTTTTT
15	TRBJ1-2	-	-	TRBV10-3	CAISASTGPNYGYTF	TGTGCCATCAGTGCTTCCACAGGGCCTAACTATGGCTACACCTTC
13	TRBJ2-3	-	-	TRBV7-8	CASSLISGDTQYF	TGTGCCAGCAGCTTGATTAGCGGAGATACGCAGTATTTT
15	TRBJ2-6	TRBD1	-	TRBV5-4	CASGSGGSGANVLTF	TGTGCCAGCGGGTCAGGGGGCTCTGGGGCCAACGTCCTGACTTTC
15	TRBJ2-7	TRBD1	-	TRBV2	CASSGGQGATYEQYF	TGTGCCAGCAGTGGGGGACAGGGGGCCACCTACGAGCAGTACTTC
14	TRBJ2-3	-	-	TRBV28	CASSSGGGSDTQYF	TGTGCCAGCAGTTCAGGGGGAGGATCGGATACGCAGTATTTT
14	TRBJ2-7	TRBD1	-	TRBV27	CASSLGQGAYEQYF	TGTGCCAGCAGTCTCGGACAGGGGGCTTACGAGCAGTACTTC
18	TRBJ2-5	-	once	TRBV27	CASSLRPPSILARETQYF	TGTGCCAGCAGTTTACGGCCCCCCTCTATACTAGCAAGAGAGACCCAGTACTTC
12	TRBJ2-3	-	-	TRBV13	CASSRGTDTQYF	TGTGCCAGCAGCCGCGGGACAGATACGCAGTATTTT
16	TRBJ2-7	TRBD2	-	TRBV13	CASSLRTSGSYYEQYF	TGTGCCAGCAGCTTAAGGACTAGCGGGAGTTACTACGAGCAGTACTTC
12	TRBJ2-5	TRBD2	-	TRBV7-6	CASGLADSEQYF	TGTGCCAGCGGACTAGCCGATTCTGAGCAGTACTTC
19	TRBJ2-7	-	-	TRBV5-4	CASSLDRGLGARSSYEQYF	TGTGCCAGCAGCTTGGACCGGGGATTGGGGGCCCGAAGCTCCTACGAGCAGTACTTC
15	TRBJ2-2	-	-	TRBV7-3	CASSPGRGGSGELFF	TGTGCCAGCAGCCCCGGGAGAGGAGGGTCCGGGGAGCTGTTTTTT
15	TRBJ2-7	TRBD1	-	TRBV10-1	CASSGAGQGSYEQYF	TGCGCCAGCAGTGGAGCGGGACAGGGATCCTACGAGCAGTACTTC
15	TRBJ2-2	TRBD2	-	TRBV11-3	CASSLLAGGAGELFF	TGTGCCAGCAGCTTACTAGCGGGAGGGGCCGGGGAGCTGTTTTTT
16	TRBJ2-2	-	once	TRBV27	CASSFRTPRNTGELFF	TGTGCCAGCAGTTTCCGAACTCCTCGGAACACCGGGGAGCTGTTTTTT
14	TRBJ1-1	-	once	TRBV6-1	CASSVARDETEAFF	TGTGCCAGCAGTGTAGCCAGGGATGAGACTGAAGCTTTCTTT
15	TRBJ1-1	-	-	TRBV28	CASSSTPNRLTEAFF	TGTGCCAGCAGTTCAACCCCTAACAGGCTTACTGAAGCTTTCTTT
13	TRBJ1-5	-	-	TRBV6-1	CASSSTGFQPQHF	TGTGCCAGCAGTTCGACAGGCTTTCAGCCCCAGCATTTT